This entry describes one T cell receptor (beta chain). Its specificity is not known. At least two post-ART and at least one pre-ART PBMC sample were available for each donor. It was version v3.0 of the immunoSEQ assay that was run at survey level. It was 40,000-50,000 T-cell genomes per sample that sequencing targeted. Sequencing used immunoSEQ multiplex PCR; TCRdb keeps in-frame clones, though not all of them. The table shows 15,000 to 20,000 clones, with roughly 91% occurring only once. Trimming shortened V by 4 bases and J by 0 bases, and 6 bases separated the two germline ends. The CDR3 spans 14 residues. Germline values: CDR1 ENHRY, CDR2 SYGVKD. This sample is drawn from a study of long-term antiretroviral therapy in people with HIV. The study, taken as a whole, reports: Those clones which expanded before ART made up the dominant part of the repertoire at all time points. Increased diversity was seen after ART, yet it remained lower than in transplant donor controls.

Sequenced material: unsorted PBMCs, taken 6.9 years after starting antiretroviral therapy. This receptor was taken from a man aged 50-59 years with HIV. This rearrangement joins TRBV10-3 to TRBJ2-2; no clear D gene. The chain's CDR3 is CAISGLANTGELFF. As DNA, the CDR3 is TGTGCCATCAGTGGGCTAGCGAACACCGGGGAGCTGTTTTTT.